The rows below give T cell receptor beta chains drawn from one sample of a study of blood T cells in healthy people across ages. TCRdb passed the 5' RACE reads through MiXCR, listing each CDR3 protein once. This table holds approximately 1.5 million distinct CDR3 sequences, about 32% found once. Sequenced: blood. The receptor source for this set is a woman in her 30s in good health. Each CDR3 is given with its conserved first and last residue. D genes are given only for firm matches. Size tells how often a clone was seen (once, few, many) or the class of an expanded clone, and some rows leave it out.

d_call clone_size j_call v_call cdr3_nt cdr3_aa
TRBD1 few TRBJ1-2 TRBV29-1 TGCACCGTATCCAGGGACAGTCATAACTATGGCTACACCTTC CTVSRDSHNYGYTF
. . TRBJ1-2 TRBV20-1 TGCAGTGCCCCCCCAGCGGGGGGCCCTTACTATGGCTACACCTTC CSAPPAGGPYYGYTF
TRBD1 . TRBJ1-1 TRBV14 TGTGCCAGCAGCCCCTACCGGACAGGGCAAGGGGGCACTGAAGCTTTCTTT CASSPYRTGQGGTEAFF
TRBD1 many TRBJ2-7 TRBV5-1 TGCGCCAGCAGCTTGGTAACAGGGGGCTCCTACGAGCAGTACTTC CASSLVTGGSYEQYF
TRBD2 few TRBJ2-3 TRBV20-1 TGCAGTGTTGTAGCGGGGACCTTCACAGATACGCAGTATTTT CSVVAGTFTDTQYF
. . TRBJ2-7 TRBV2 TGTGCCAGCAGCGCCCCCATGGGGGAGCAGTACTTC CASSAPMGEQYF
. . TRBJ1-5 TRBV20-1 TGCAGTGCCGACCTGGACAGCAATAGCAATCAGCCCCAGCATTTT CSADLDSNSNQPQHF
TRBD1 . TRBJ1-6 TRBV9 TGTGCCAGCAGCGCCTCGGGACAGTCGCAACCACCCCTCCACTTT CASSASGQSQPPLHF
. . TRBJ1-5 TRBV30 TGTGCCTGGAGTGTAGGGCCGGGACAGCCCCAGCATTTT CAWSVGPGQPQHF
. many TRBJ2-7 TRBV20-1 TGCAGTGCTGACCGGGACTACGAGCAGTACTTC CSADRDYEQYF
TRBD2 few TRBJ2-3 TRBV9 TGTGCCAGCAGCGCAAACAGCGGGGGCACAGATACGCAGTATTTT CASSANSGGTDTQYF
. . TRBJ1-6 TRBV6-5 TGTGCCAGCAGTGCCAAGAATTCACCCCTCCACTTT CASSAKNSPLHF
TRBD1 few TRBJ2-7 TRBV3-1 TGTGCCAGCAGCCGGCCGGGACAGGGTTTTGATTGGCAGTACTTC CASSRPGQGFDWQYF
TRBD1 . TRBJ1-6 TRBV20-1 TGCAGTGCCACCAGGGGGTTAGGTGGTAATTCACCCCTCCACTTT CSATRGLGGNSPLHF
. . TRBJ2-5 TRBV4-1 TGCGCCAGCAGCCAAGGAAAGGGAGTGGGGACCCGGTACTTC CASSQGKGVGTRYF
. . TRBJ2-4 TRBV7-8 TGTGCCAGCAGCTTAGGGTTTTGGGCAGACCCGGACCAAAACATTCAGTACTTC CASSLGFWADPDQNIQYF
. . TRBJ2-1 TRBV12-1 TGCGCCAGCAGTGCCCCGGGACAGGGGAGCTATGAGCAGTTCTTC CASSAPGQGSYEQFF
. . TRBJ1-2 TRBV4-1 TGCGCCAGCAGCCAAGAAAGACCGTGGGGCGCCTATGGCTACACCTTC CASSQERPWGAYGYTF
. many TRBJ2-7 TRBV27 TGTGCCAGCAGTTTATCCCCTTCCTACGAGCAGTACTTC CASSLSPSYEQYF
TRBD2 once TRBJ2-5 TRBV24-1 TGTGCCACCAGTGATCGACTAGCGGGGGGTCAAGAGACCCAGTACTTC CATSDRLAGGQETQYF
. many TRBJ2-1 TRBV20-1 TGCAGTGCTAGATCACTGGGGGGCCGGTGGAATGAGCAGTTCTTC CSARSLGGRWNEQFF
TRBD2 few TRBJ2-3 TRBV7-7 TGTGCCAGCAGCGCCGGGACTAGCGGGAGAGATACGCAGTATTTT CASSAGTSGRDTQYF
. . TRBJ2-2 TRBV24-1 TGTGCCACCAGTGATTTGGAGACCGGGGAGCTGTTTTTT CATSDLETGELFF
. few TRBJ1-5 TRBV12-3/TRBV12-4 TGTGCCAGCAGTTTCACCCAGGGGACGGGGGACAGCAATCAGCCCCAGCATTTT CASSFTQGTGDSNQPQHF
TRBD1 . TRBJ1-5 TRBV28 TGTGCCAGCAGTTCCCTAGGACAGGGAAACAATCAGCCCCAGCATTTT CASSSLGQGNNQPQHF
TRBD2 . TRBJ2-1 TRBV11-2 TGTGCCAGCAGCTTACTGGGGGGGGGAAATGAGCAGTTCTTC CASSLLGGGNEQFF
. . TRBJ2-1 TRBV6-5 TGTGCCAGCAGTTACTCCGCAGCTTCGACAGGCTACAATGAGCAGTTCTTC CASSYSAASTGYNEQFF
. . TRBJ2-5 TRBV20-1 TGCAGTGCGCTCCCTCCAGGGACGGAGACCCAGTACTTC CSALPPGTETQYF
. . TRBJ1-1 TRBV20-1 TGCAGTGCTAGAGCCGGGACATCGATGAACACTGAAGCTTTCTTT CSARAGTSMNTEAFF
TRBD2 . TRBJ2-3 TRBV20-1 TGCAGTGCTTGGACTAGCGGTTGGGATACGCAGTATTTT CSAWTSGWDTQYF
. many TRBJ2-1 TRBV20-1 TGCAGTGCCCTGGTAACCTACAATGAGCAGTTCTTC CSALVTYNEQFF
. . TRBJ2-7 TRBV5-1 TGCGCCAGCAGCATAATGGGGGGTTACGAGCAGTACTTC CASSIMGGYEQYF
. . TRBJ2-6 TRBV20-1 TGCAGTGCTTCCAGGGGTCTCTCTGGGGCCAACGTCCTGACTTTC CSASRGLSGANVLTF
. few TRBJ2-7 TRBV30 TGTGCCTGGAGGGGGACTCTCTCCTACGAGCAGTACTTC CAWRGTLSYEQYF
. few TRBJ1-1 TRBV6-4 TGTGCCAGCAGTGACGAGCGGTCCACTGAAGCTTTCTTT CASSDERSTEAFF
. . TRBJ2-2 TRBV29-1 TGCAGCGTTATGACAACTGCTGGAGGGGTAGACACCGGGGAGCTGTTTTTT CSVMTTAGGVDTGELFF
TRBD2 few TRBJ2-3 TRBV29-1 TGCAGCGTCGGCGGGACTAGCGGGAGGCGGGGAGATACGCAGTATTTT CSVGGTSGRRGDTQYF
. . TRBJ2-6 TRBV2 TGTGCCAGCAGTTCGATAAGTTCACAGGGTTATCGCTCTGGGGCCAACGTCCTGACTTTC CASSSISSQGYRSGANVLTF
. many TRBJ2-3 TRBV29-1 TGCAGCGTTGAAGACGGGACTCACAACACAGATACGCAGTATTTT CSVEDGTHNTDTQYF
. . TRBJ2-7 TRBV27 TGTGTCAGCAGTTCCGCTCCGGGACGGACCCCCTCCTACGAGCAGTACTTC CVSSSAPGRTPSYEQYF
. . TRBJ2-4 TRBV13 TGTGCCAGCAGCTCACCTTATCATTTTTGGGGCCACGACGGATCCAAAAACATTCAGTACTTC CASSSPYHFWGHDGSKNIQYF
. . TRBJ1-2 TRBV6-1 TGTGCCAGCAATTCCGGGCCGAAAGCCTATGGCTACACCTTC CASNSGPKAYGYTF
. . TRBJ2-5 TRBV27 TGTGCCAGCACCGGACTAACTAAGGGAGAGACCCAGTACTTC CASTGLTKGETQYF
TRBD1 . TRBJ1-4 TRBV12-3/TRBV12-4 TGTGCCAGCAGCCACCGCGGGACAGGGGGCACAACTAATGAAAAACTGTTTTTT CASSHRGTGGTTNEKLFF
TRBD1 few TRBJ1-1 TRBV18 TGTGCCAGCTCACCCCTGACAGGGGGCGAAGCTTTCTTT CASSPLTGGEAFF
. . TRBJ1-2 TRBV6-1 TGTGCCAGCAGTGAATTGAGACAGGCTCTCAACTATGGCTACACCTTC CASSELRQALNYGYTF
. few TRBJ2-5 TRBV18 TGTGCCAGCTTACCAGGGTCCGGTAAGGAGACCCAGTACTTC CASLPGSGKETQYF
TRBD2 . TRBJ2-1 TRBV9 TGTGCCAGCAGCGTCGAGAGAGGGACTAGTAGGAATGAGCAGTTCTTC CASSVERGTSRNEQFF
TRBD2 once TRBJ2-1 TRBV20-1 TGCAGTGGGAGCGGGGGGATCCCAGGCGAGCAGTTCTTC CSGSGGIPGEQFF
. . TRBJ2-2 TRBV27 TGTGCCAGCAGTCTCTCAGGGGTTGGGGGACTAACCTTAGGGGCGGCCGGGGAGCTGTTTTTT CASSLSGVGGLTLGAAGELFF
. few TRBJ1-1 TRBV6-5 TGTGCCAGCAGTACTTTCAGAGGAATACAAGAGGGTGAAGCTTTCTTT CASSTFRGIQEGEAFF
. . TRBJ1-5 TRBV18 TGTGCCAGCAAAGACAGGAATAGTCAGCCCCAGCATTTT CASKDRNSQPQHF
. . TRBJ1-2 TRBV28 TGTGCCAGCACTTTAGGGACGGTTGGGAACTATGGCTACACCTTC CASTLGTVGNYGYTF
. . TRBJ2-7 TRBV6-6 TGTGCCAGCAGTTACTCGGGGACCCACTACGAGCAGTACTTC CASSYSGTHYEQYF
. . TRBJ2-5 TRBV6-6 TGTGCCAGCAGTGGATGGGGCGGGACGCAAGAGACCCAGTACTTC CASSGWGGTQETQYF
TRBD2 . TRBJ2-3 TRBV2 TGTGCCAGCAGGGCCGGGACTAGCGGGTTTAGGGAGACGCAGTATTTT CASRAGTSGFRETQYF
. . TRBJ2-2 TRBV20-1 TGCAGTGCTAGAGATTATGTACAGGGTATCGGGGAGCTGTTTTTT CSARDYVQGIGELFF
. . TRBJ2-1 TRBV7-3 TGTGCCAGCAGCTTAATTCCTGGCAAAGCAAATGAGCAGTTCTTC CASSLIPGKANEQFF
TRBD1 . TRBJ2-5 TRBV20-1 TGCAGTGCACAACACCCGACAGGGAAAGAGACCCAGTACTTC CSAQHPTGKETQYF
TRBD2 few TRBJ2-7 TRBV15 TGTGCCACCAGCAGAGGGCGGGGGGTCTACGAGCAGTACTTC CATSRGRGVYEQYF